This TCR beta chain was profiled in a study of shared clonotypes between healthy human individuals (dated by TCRdb to the early 2020s). Context from the whole study: The cohort included a few men and two women between 18 and 49 years of age. For each donor, CD4 naive and CD4 memory were each run on three plates, CD8 naive on two plates, and CD8 memory on one plate. The study deeply sequenced blood TCR repertoires of 5 or 6 healthy adults to estimate repertoire size and the extent of clonotype sharing between individuals. To increase sequencing depth and limit assay-specific biases, different laboratories used diverse techniques to prepare libraries and sequence TCR repertoires. Between about 0.94 and 8.9 billion PBMCs per donor were obtained by leukapheresis.

The donors were healthy, HIV-negative adults who had no recently reported acute infections or vaccinations. All donors were Caucasian adults living in Nashville, Tennessee, USA. Magnetic negative selection was used to enrich CD4+ T cells, after which naive cells were positively selected on CD45RA and the negative fraction became the memory subset. Blood was obtained by leukapheresis, after which PBMCs were separated by Ficoll-Histopaque density gradient centrifugation and cryopreserved in liquid nitrogen vapor phase. Analytical flow cytometry was used to check the purity and quantity of every magnetically sorted T cell population. Genomic DNA was isolated from each sorted fraction and quantified by UV absorbance on a Nanodrop 2000c. TCR CDR3 regions were amplified from genomic DNA by multiplex PCR using the deep immunoSEQ assay. Extracted genomic DNA from each cell subset was distributed evenly across all wells of several immunoSEQ 96-well plates, and each plate was treated as a replicate. For sorted subsets, 200 to 250 ng of genomic DNA, equivalent to some 30,000 T cell genomes, went into each replicate PCR. The purified libraries were quantified using a Qubit 3.0 fluorometer, sized with a Bioanalyzer 2100, and then quantified again using the KAPA Library Quantification kit. Every immunoSEQ 96-well plate was sequenced on a dedicated single-read 150-cycle Illumina NextSeq 550 flow cell. Per the source publication's procedure: Because only junctional sequences without quality scores were contained in the immunoSEQ output, filtering matching that applied to full-length reads could not be performed. To assign V/J genes and CDR3, sequences were annotated using PyIR, a Python wrapper for IgBLAST v1.9, with IMGT germline references. Reads were filtered out if the reads had weak V/J assignments (E-value above 1e-6), no CDR3, stop codons, out-of-frame junctions, or ambiguous translated residues. V3J clonotypes were defined as sequences sharing an identical inferred V gene, J gene, and CDR3 amino acid sequence. To compute the percentage overlap between repertoires, the number of shared unique clonotypes was divided by the size of the smaller repertoire. RTK rarefaction, the Chao1 estimator, and Recon v2.1 estimates of unobserved clonotypes were used to assess repertoire richness. OLGA was used to compute generation probabilities for all TCRbeta clonotypes that the gDNA method yielded from several donors. The clones in this table, taken by TCRdb from immuneACCESS, are in-frame only. Not every clone is retained; where verified, under half of the shortfall comes from an unresolved V gene, and the cause of the rest is unknown. V and J calls and clone size come straight from that table; D and trimming were deduced from the DNA. The sample table shows approximately 2.5 million clones, and about 92% are seen once. Over 0.12% of the sample belongs to the ten largest clones.

Broader findings and caveats from the paper: Naive subsets generally had larger estimated clonotype richness than memory subsets. Because the study included a small number of donors, the genetic and exposure-history diversity represented was limited. Sampling was limited to blood, and TCR repertoires in tissue likely differ from TCR repertoires in blood. Based on pairwise subsampling, the degree of clonotype sharing among donors was expected to be affected by sequencing depth. Rarefaction of sorted-subset datasets indicated incomplete sequencing despite the large sequencing depth. Across several donors, roughly 5.4% of naive CD4, approximately 3.6% of naive CD8, 2% to 2.5% of memory CD4, and around 0.4% of memory CD8 clonotypes were shared. Higher generation probabilities were observed for clonotypes shared by all four sorted-subset donors than for non-shared clonotypes.

Note on this clone: Its antigen is unknown. Base qualities were left out, and no much larger clone turns up one base away.

Sample: naive CD4+ T cells sorted from blood. The cell subset or site label for this specimen denotes: CD45RA+ positively selected. The TCR sequence derives from a man younger than 35 in good health.

The DNA sequence follows: TGCGCCAGCAGCCAAGAGGAGGCGAACTACGAGCAGTACTTC. The resulting protein is CASSQEEANYEQYF. The chain is assembled from TRBV4-3 and TRBJ2-7, with TRBD2 tentatively as D gene (5 bases match). The germline V gene supplies CDR1 LGHNA and CDR2 YSLEER. V and J lose 0 bases and 3 bases, and a span of 9 bases separates them. Counted from cysteine to phenylalanine, this CDR3 has 14 amino acids. Of the read, only the CDR3 DNA is kept; its 42 bases are in frame from base 1.